These 9 T cell receptor beta chains were all obtained from the same sample, sequenced in a study of T cell clonality in common variable immunodeficiency. The data were produced by immunoSEQ multiplex PCR, yet TCRdb's version contains in-frame clones alone and is incomplete. Altogether over 30,000 clones were found in the sample, and no singletons occur. The sequencing input was peripheral blood mononuclear cells. These receptors were obtained from a person aged 18 to 75 in good health.

The sample holds many counts of this clone. The read falls 3 residues short of the CDR3 end, and the missing part is taken from the germline J gene. This chain uses TRBV18 with TRBJ2-1; 7 bases align to TRBD2. The ends lost 3 bases at V and 4 bases at J; junction bases unmatched: 12. The CDR3 contains 17 residues. The germline CDR1 and CDR2 sequences are KGHSH and LQKENI. The CDR3 protein is CASSPNIAASGYNEQFF. CDR3 DNA, as far as it was read: TGTGCCAGCTCACCCAATATTGCGGCTAGCGGTTACAATGAG. Filled out from reference TRBV18 and TRBJ2-1, the complete variable domain reads NAGVMQNPRHLVRRRGQEARLRCSPMKGHSHVYWYRQLPEEGLKFMVYLQKENIIDESGMPKERFSAEFPKEGPSILRIQQVVRGDSAAYFCASSPNIAASGYNEQFFGPGTRLTVL.

This clone was picked up many times. The read falls 3 residues short of the CDR3 end, and the missing part is taken from the germline J gene. This chain uses TRBV6-2 or TRBV6-3 with TRBJ1-5, with 12 bases that match TRBD1. J was trimmed by 7 bases and V by 6 bases; bases with no gene match: 4. Germline assignment: CDR1 MNHEY and CDR2 SVGEGT. The CDR3 length is 14 residues. The CDR3 here is CASRGTGGLQPQHF. The CDR3 bases that were read are TGTGCCAGCAGGGGGACAGGGGGCTTACAGCCC.

This clone showed up many times. This CDR3 is CASKQGQSNQPQHF. The DNA read from the CDR3 is TGTGCCAGTAAGCAGGGACAGAGCAATCAGCCC. The V call is TRBV19, the J call TRBJ1-5; 7 nucleotides line up with TRBD1. The read is 3 residues too short to cover the CDR3 end, so that end is filled in from the germline J gene. The germline CDR1 and CDR2 sequences are LNHDA and SQIVND (reference sequence). The CDR3 covers 14 residues. J gave up 1 base and V 7 bases, and 4 bases lay outside the gene matches. Combining the CDR3 with reference TRBV19 and TRBJ1-5 gives the whole variable domain DGGITQSPKYLFRKEGQNVTLSCEQNLNHDAMYWYRQDPGQGLRLIYYSQIVNDFQKGDIAEGYSVSREKKESFPLTVTSAQKNPTAFYLCASKQGQSNQPQHFGDGTRLSIL.

This clone has a count of ten or more. The read stops 3 residues short of the end of the CDR3; the missing end is completed from the germline J gene. The chain couples TRBV29-1 to TRBJ2-2; 8 bases are a match to TRBD2. Germline loops: CDR1 SQVTM, CDR2 ANQGSEA. V shed 5 bases, J shed 6 bases, and the junction held 8 bases outside the gene matches. The CDR3 spans 14 residues. CDR3 residues: CSVPGTRMPGELFF. CDR3 bases read: TGCAGCGTTCCCGGGACTAGAATGCCCGGGGAG.

This clone came up a few times. The read comes to an end 3 residues before the CDR3 does, leaving the germline J gene to fill in the end. The chain recombines TRBV5-6 with TRBJ2-7; D possibly corresponds to TRBD2 (7 bases). Trimming removed 0 bases at V and 2 bases at J, with 12 bases between. This CDR3 comprises 15 residues. Germline assignment: CDR1 SGHDT and CDR2 YYEEEE. CDR3 DNA (partial): TGTGCCAGCAGCTTGGGTGGGGGGGCCGCCTACGAG. Translated: CASSLGGGAAYE. The whole CDR3 sequence reads CASSLGGGAAYEQYF.

About this clone: With the read ending 3 residues before the CDR3 end, the germline J gene is used to fill in that end. V usage is TRBV19 and J usage is TRBJ1-5, with D possibly TRBD1 on 5 matching bases. The length of the CDR3 is 15 residues. Trimming took off 4 bases at V and 6 bases at J, with 16 bases between the two ends. Germline CDR1 is LNHDA and CDR2 is SQIVND (reference sequence). The CDR3 is CASSTGRSRAQPQHF. The DNA read from the CDR3 is TGTGCCAGTAGTACCGGTCGGAGCAGGGCTCAGCCC.

This clone was seen ten or more times. The sequence runs out 3 residues before the end of the CDR3; the remainder is reconstructed from the germline J gene. The genes are TRBV30 and TRBJ2-3, with unresolved D. The germline CDR1 and CDR2 sequences are GTSNPN and SVGIG (reference sequence). Trimming removed 4 bases from V and 3 bases from J, with 5 bases in between. CDR3 length: 11 residues. CDR3 residues: CAWIVTDTQYF. The sequenced part of the CDR3 DNA is TGTGCCTGGATAGTGACAGATACG.

A few counts support this clone. The CDR3 is CASSPSLGEGQPQHF. The sequenced CDR3 bases are TGTGCCAGCTCCCCGTCTCTAGGGGAGGGTCAGCCC. The chain recombines TRBV18 with TRBJ1-5, with a possible D match to TRBD1 (5 bases). The CDR3 is cut off 3 residues early in the read; its end comes from the germline J gene. This CDR3 region has 15 residues. The V end lost 6 bases, the J end lost 6 bases, and 18 bases lay between the germline ends. Germline V lookup: CDR1 KGHSH, CDR2 LQKENI.

This clone was seen ten or more times. The CDR3 goes on 3 residues after the read ends, and that part is filled in from the germline J gene. The chain employs TRBV5-6 and TRBJ1-6; no reliable D call. Germline V gene lookup returns CDR1 SGHDT and CDR2 YYEEEE. Between the trimmed V and J ends, which lost 6 bases and 6 bases, there was a span of 7 bases. This CDR3 region has 12 residues. Partial CDR3 DNA: TGTGCCAGCACCTCCCCTAATTCACCC. Protein sequence: CASTSPNSP. The whole CDR3 is CASTSPNSPLHF. Based on the CDR3 plus reference TRBV5-6 and TRBJ1-6, the full variable domain is DAGVTQSPTHLIKTRGQQVTLRCSPKSGHDTVSWYQQALGQGPQFIFQYYEEEERQRGNFPDRFSGHQFPNYSSELNVNALLLGDSALYLCASTSPNSPLHFGNGTRLTVT.